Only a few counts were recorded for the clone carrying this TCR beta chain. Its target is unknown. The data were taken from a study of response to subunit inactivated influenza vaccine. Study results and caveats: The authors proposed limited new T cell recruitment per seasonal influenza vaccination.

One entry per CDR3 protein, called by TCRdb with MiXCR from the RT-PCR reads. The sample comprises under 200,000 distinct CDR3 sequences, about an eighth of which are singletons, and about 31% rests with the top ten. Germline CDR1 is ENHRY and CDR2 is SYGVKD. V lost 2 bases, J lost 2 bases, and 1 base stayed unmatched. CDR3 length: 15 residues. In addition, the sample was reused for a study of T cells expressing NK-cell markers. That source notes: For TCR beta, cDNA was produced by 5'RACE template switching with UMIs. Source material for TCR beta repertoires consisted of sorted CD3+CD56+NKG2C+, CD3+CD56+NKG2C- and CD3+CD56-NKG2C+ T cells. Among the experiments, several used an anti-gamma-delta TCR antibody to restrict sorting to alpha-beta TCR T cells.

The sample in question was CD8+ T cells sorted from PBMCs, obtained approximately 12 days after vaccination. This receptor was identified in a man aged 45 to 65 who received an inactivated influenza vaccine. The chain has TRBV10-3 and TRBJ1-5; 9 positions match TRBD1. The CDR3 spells CAISETGGGNQPQHF. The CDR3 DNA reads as TGTGCCATCAGTGAGACAGGGGGCGGCAATCAGCCCCAGCATTTT.